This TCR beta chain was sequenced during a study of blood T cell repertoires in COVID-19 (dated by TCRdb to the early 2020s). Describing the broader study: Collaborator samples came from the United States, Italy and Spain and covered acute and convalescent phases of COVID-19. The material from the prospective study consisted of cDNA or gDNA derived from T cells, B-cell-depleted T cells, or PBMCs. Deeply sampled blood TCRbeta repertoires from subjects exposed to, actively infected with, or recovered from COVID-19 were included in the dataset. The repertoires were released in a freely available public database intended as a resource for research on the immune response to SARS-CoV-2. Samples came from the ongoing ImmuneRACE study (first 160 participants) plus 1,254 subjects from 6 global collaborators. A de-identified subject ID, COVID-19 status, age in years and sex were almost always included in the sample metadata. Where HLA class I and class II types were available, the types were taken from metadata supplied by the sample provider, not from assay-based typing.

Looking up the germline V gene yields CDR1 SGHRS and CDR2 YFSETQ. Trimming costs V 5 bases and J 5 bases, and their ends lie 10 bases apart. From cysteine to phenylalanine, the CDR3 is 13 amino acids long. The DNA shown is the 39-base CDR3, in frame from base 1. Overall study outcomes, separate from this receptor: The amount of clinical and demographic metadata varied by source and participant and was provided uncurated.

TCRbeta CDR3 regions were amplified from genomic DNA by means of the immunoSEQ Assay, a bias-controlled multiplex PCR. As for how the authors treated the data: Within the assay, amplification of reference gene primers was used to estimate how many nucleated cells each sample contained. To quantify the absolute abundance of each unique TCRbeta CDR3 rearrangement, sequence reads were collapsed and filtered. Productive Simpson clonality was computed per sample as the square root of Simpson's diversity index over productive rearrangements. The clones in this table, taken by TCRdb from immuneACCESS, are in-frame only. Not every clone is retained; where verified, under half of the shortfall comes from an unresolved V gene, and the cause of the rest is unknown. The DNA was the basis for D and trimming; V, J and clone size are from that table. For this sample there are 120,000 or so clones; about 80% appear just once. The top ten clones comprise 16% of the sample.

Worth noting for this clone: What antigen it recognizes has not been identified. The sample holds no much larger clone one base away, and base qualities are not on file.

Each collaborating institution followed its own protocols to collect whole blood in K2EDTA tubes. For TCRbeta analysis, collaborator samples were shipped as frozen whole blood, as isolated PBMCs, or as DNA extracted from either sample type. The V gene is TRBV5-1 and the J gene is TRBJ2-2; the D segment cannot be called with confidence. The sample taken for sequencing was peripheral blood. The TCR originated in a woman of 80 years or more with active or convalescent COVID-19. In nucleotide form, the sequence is TGCGCCAGCAGTCTTGCGGAGACCGGGGAGCTGTTTTTT. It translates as CASSLAETGELFF.